This T cell receptor beta chain was sequenced for a study of shared T cell receptors in the human thymus. Profiled with immunoSEQ multiplex PCR; TCRdb holds only in-frame clones, not every one. The data show roughly 410,000 clones, over 90% seen once. The receptor comes from a human donor. Sequenced: thymocytes.

CDR3 DNA sequence: TGTGCCAGCACCCCGGGACAGGGTTACCACGAGCAGTACTTC. Its protein is CASTPGQGYHEQYF. The V call is TRBV7-9, the J call TRBJ2-7; 9 bases line up with TRBD1. The CDR3 covers 14 residues. V shed 7 bases and J 5 bases; nucleotides not matched to a gene: 9. Germline V lookup: CDR1 SEHNR, CDR2 FQNEAQ (reference sequence).